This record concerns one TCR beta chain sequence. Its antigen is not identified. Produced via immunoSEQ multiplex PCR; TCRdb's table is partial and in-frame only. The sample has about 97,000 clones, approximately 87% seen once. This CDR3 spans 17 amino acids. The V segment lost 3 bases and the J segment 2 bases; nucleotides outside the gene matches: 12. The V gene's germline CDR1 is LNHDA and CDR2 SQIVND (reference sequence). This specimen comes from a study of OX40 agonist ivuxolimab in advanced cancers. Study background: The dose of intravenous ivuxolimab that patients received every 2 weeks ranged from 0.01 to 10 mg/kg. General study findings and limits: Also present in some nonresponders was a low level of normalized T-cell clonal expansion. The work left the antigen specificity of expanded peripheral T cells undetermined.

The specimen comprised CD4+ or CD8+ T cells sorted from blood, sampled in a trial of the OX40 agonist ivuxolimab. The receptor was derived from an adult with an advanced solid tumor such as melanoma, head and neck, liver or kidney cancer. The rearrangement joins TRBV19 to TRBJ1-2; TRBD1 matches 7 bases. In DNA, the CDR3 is TGTGCCAGTAGTATTGTCTCAGGGGGTGTTGGGAACTATGGCTACACCTTC. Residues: CASSIVSGGVGNYGYTF.